These 8 T cell receptor beta chains came from one sample sequenced in a study of OX40 agonist ivuxolimab in advanced cancers. Profiled with immunoSEQ multiplex PCR; TCRdb holds only in-frame clones, not every one. The data hold tens of thousands of clones, with 86% observed a single time. Sequenced here: CD4+ or CD8+ T cells sorted from blood, sampled in a trial of the OX40 agonist ivuxolimab. Source of these receptors: an adult with an advanced solid tumor such as melanoma, head and neck, liver or kidney cancer.

The V and J genes are TRBV6-5 and TRBJ1-1; D ambiguous. The CDR3 totals 13 residues. The germline gives CDR1 MNHEY, CDR2 SVGAGI. V lost 4 bases, J lost 1 base, and 7 bases lay in between. The CDR3 DNA reads as TGTGCCAGCAGTTTTGGGTGGAACACTGAAGCTTTCTTT. Translating it yields CASSFGWNTEAFF.

The gene calls are TRBV21-1 and TRBJ1-1. TRBV21-1 is flagged as a pseudogene. This CDR3 has 15 amino acids. DNA for the CDR3: TGTGCCAGCAGCAAGGTGCCGGGGCTGAGGACTGAAGCTTTCTTT. It encodes CASSKVPGLRTEAFF.

The chain has TRBV28 and TRBJ1-5; D not resolved. Deletions cut 6 bases from V and 0 bases from J, with 15 bases between. This CDR3 spans 16 amino acids. From germline, CDR1 is MDHEN and CDR2 SYDVKM. The DNA of the CDR3 is TGTGCCAGCAGCCGCGAAAAGAACTATAGCAATCAGCCCCAGCATTTT. The encoded protein is CASSREKNYSNQPQHF. Together with reference TRBV28 and TRBJ1-5, the CDR3 gives the full variable domain: DVKVTQSSRYLVKRTGEKVFLECVQDMDHENMFWYRQDPGLGLRLIYFSYDVKMKEKGDIPEGYSVSREKKERFSLILESASTNQTSMYLCASSREKNYSNQPQHFGDGTRLSIL.

The chain has TRBV4-1 and TRBJ2-1, with TRBD1 matching over 8 bases. This CDR3 contains 15 residues. The trim removed 3 bases at V and 6 bases at J, leaving 7 bases unmatched. CDR1 is MGHRA and CDR2 is YSYEKL in the germline V gene. The CDR3 DNA follows: TGCGCCAGCAGCCATGGACAGGGCGGCTCCAATGAGCAGTTCTTC. It encodes CASSHGQGGSNEQFF.

The genes are TRBV30 and TRBJ2-1, with D unclear. Trimming removed 1 base from V and 9 bases from J, with 13 bases in between. Germline CDR1 and CDR2: GTSNPN and SVGIG (reference sequence). This CDR3 comprises 13 residues. The CDR3 sequence: CAWSDQPSSEQFF. The CDR3 DNA follows: TGTGCCTGGAGTGATCAACCGTCGAGTGAGCAGTTCTTC.

The chain joins TRBV11-2 to TRBJ2-7; D is undetermined. The CDR3 loop spans 15 amino acids. Trimming pared 6 bases from V and 2 bases from J, leaving 17 bases between. Germline V gives CDR1 SGHAT, CDR2 FQNNGV. CDR3 DNA sequence: TGTGCCAGCAGATCTATAATTAATGGGCCCTACGAGCAGTACTTC. It encodes CASRSIINGPYEQYF.

This chain links TRBV27 with TRBJ2-5; D gene ambiguous. Germline CDR1 and CDR2: MNHEY and SMNVEV (reference sequence). Trimming stripped 5 bases from V and 5 bases from J, with 18 bases between. CDR3 size: 15 residues. The CDR3 protein is CASSPSALIGETQYF. The DNA for the CDR3 is TGTGCCAGCAGTCCGTCAGCGCTAATTGGGGAGACCCAGTACTTC.

This clone was recorded once. V and J are TRBV7-9 and TRBJ2-7; either TRBD1 or TRBD2 may fit D (5 bases each). CDR1 and CDR2 (germline): SEHNR, FQNEAQ (reference sequence). CDR3 size: 15 residues. V lost 3 bases and J 1 base, leaving 13 bases between the germline ends. For the CDR3, the DNA is TGTGCCAGCAGCTTCGTCAGGGACCGATCCTACGAGCAGTACTTC. Amino acids: CASSFVRDRSYEQYF.